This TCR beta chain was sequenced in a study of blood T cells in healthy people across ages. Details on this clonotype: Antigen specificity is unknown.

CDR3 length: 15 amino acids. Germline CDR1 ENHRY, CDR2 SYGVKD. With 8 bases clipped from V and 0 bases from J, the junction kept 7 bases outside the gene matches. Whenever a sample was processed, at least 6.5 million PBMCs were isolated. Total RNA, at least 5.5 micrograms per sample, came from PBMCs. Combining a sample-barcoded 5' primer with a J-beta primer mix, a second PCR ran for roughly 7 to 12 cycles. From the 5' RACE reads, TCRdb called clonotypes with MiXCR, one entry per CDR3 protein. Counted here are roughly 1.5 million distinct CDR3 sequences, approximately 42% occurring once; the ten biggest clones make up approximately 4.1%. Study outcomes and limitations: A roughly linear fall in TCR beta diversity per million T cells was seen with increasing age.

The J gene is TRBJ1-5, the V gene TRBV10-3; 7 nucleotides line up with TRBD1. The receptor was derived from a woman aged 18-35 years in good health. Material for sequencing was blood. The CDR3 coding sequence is TGTGCCATCTCGGGACAGTTAGATAGCAATCAGCCCCAGCATTTT. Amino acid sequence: CAISGQLDSNQPQHF.